Included here is one TCR beta chain sequence, with context. No antigen is known for it. The sample is drawn from a study of cytomegalovirus exposure and HLA in healthy donors. General study results and limits: Cytomegalovirus status was reportedly diagnosed by the classifier with high sensitivity and specificity. The listing of 150 to 200 TCR beta chains classed them as cytomegalovirus-associated.

This CDR3 has 17 amino acids. The germline gives CDR1 LGHNA, CDR2 YSLEER. Germline trimming cut 0 bases from V and 8 bases from J; bases unmatched to any gene: 13. The repertoire was sequenced with immunoSEQ multiplex PCR; TCRdb's copy has only in-frame clones and lacks some. The table shows 150,000 to 200,000 clones, with roughly 89% occurring only once. The chain carries TRBV4-3 and TRBJ2-1; 7 bases align to TRBD2. This clonotype was sampled from a woman between 18 and 30 years old in good health and CMV-seropositive. The sample was PBMCs. Here the CDR3 reads CASSQDWGLRLVDEQFF. The CDR3 bases are TGCGCCAGCAGCCAAGATTGGGGACTACGGCTGGTCGATGAGCAGTTCTTC.